This T cell receptor beta chain was found in a study of blood T cell repertoires in COVID-19. Study summary: Collection of acute and convalescent COVID-19 samples took place in the United States, Italy and Spain.

Produced via immunoSEQ multiplex PCR; TCRdb's table is partial and in-frame only. The table records roughly 200,000 clones, about 87% of them present only once. The CDR3 covers 12 residues. The germline V gene encodes CDR1 LNHDA and CDR2 SQIVND (reference sequence). Trimming stripped 3 bases from V and 11 bases from J, with 13 bases between. The genes are TRBV19 and TRBJ1-1, with no clear D. The sequence came from a man younger than 35 with acute COVID-19. The sequencing sample was made of PBMCs or T cells enriched from blood (not recorded which). The CDR3 spells CASSIGLLKAFF. For the CDR3, the DNA is TGTGCCAGTAGTATTGGACTCCTGAAGGCTTTCTTT.